The 16 T cell receptor beta chains presented below share a single source sample, sequenced in a study of blood T cell repertoires in COVID-19. Produced via immunoSEQ multiplex PCR; TCRdb's table is partial and in-frame only. The repertoire consists of around 140,000 clones, with approximately 80% occurring once and the leading ten covering roughly 9.1%. The sample taken for sequencing was peripheral blood. The receptors come from a woman in her sixties with active or convalescent COVID-19.

CDR3 nucleotide sequence: TGTGCCAGCAGTGAAGACAGGGGGTTTCAAGAGACCCAGTACTTC. Encoded protein: CASSEDRGFQETQYF. The genes are TRBV2 and TRBJ2-5; 8 nucleotides align to TRBD1. The CDR3 length is 15 residues. The junction had 3 bases not matched to a gene; V was cut back by 1 base and J by 2 bases. In germline, CDR1 is SNHLY, CDR2 FYNNEI.

The V call is TRBV7-9, the J call TRBJ2-1, with D possibly being TRBD1 (5 bases). Deletions cut 4 bases from V and 4 bases from J, with 17 bases between. Germline V gene data show CDR1 as SEHNR and CDR2 as FQNEAQ (reference sequence). This CDR3 has 16 residues. The CDR3 nucleotides are TGTGCCAGCAGCTCCCGGTCCCGACAGCCATACAATGAGCAGTTCTTC. Amino acid sequence: CASSSRSRQPYNEQFF. Combining the CDR3 with reference TRBV7-9 and TRBJ2-1 gives the whole variable domain DTGVSQNPRHKITKRGQNVTFRCDPISEHNRLYWYRQTLGQGPEFLTYFQNEAQLEKSRLLSDRFSAERPKGSFSTLEIQRTEQGDSAMYLCASSSRSRQPYNEQFFGPGTRLTVL.

The gene calls are TRBV28 and TRBJ2-1, with TRBD2 identical over 8 bases. The CDR3 is made up of 15 amino acids. With 1 base clipped from V and 9 bases from J, the junction kept 8 bases outside the gene matches. CDR1 and CDR2 from the germline V gene are MDHEN and SYDVKM. CDR3 in amino acids: CASSLSGGRGGEQFF. Written as DNA, the CDR3 is TGTGCCAGCAGTTTATCGGGAGGGCGGGGTGGTGAGCAGTTCTTC.

This chain connects TRBV2 to TRBJ2-7, with TRBD2 as a possible D gene (7 bases). The CDR3 extends over 12 amino acids. Deletions cut 10 bases from V and 4 bases from J, with 14 bases between. Germline V gene data show CDR1 as SNHLY and CDR2 as FYNNEI. The CDR3 sequence is CANRGAAYEQYF. The CDR3 DNA sequence: TGTGCCAACCGGGGGGCAGCATACGAGCAGTACTTC.

Only a few counts were recorded for this clone. The chain uses TRBV29-1 and TRBJ1-2, with unresolved D. CDR1 and CDR2 from the germline V gene are SQVTM and ANQGSEA. This CDR3 is 11 amino acids long. V dropped 7 bases and J dropped 4 bases, with 10 bases sitting between them. The CDR3 is CSATDTYGYTF. Written as DNA, the CDR3 is TGCAGCGCCACAGACACCTATGGCTACACCTTC.

This clone was found once. The chain links TRBV6-5 to TRBJ1-5, with 9 nucleotides matching TRBD1. V was clipped by 8 bases and J by 7 bases; unmatched bases: 9. The germline V gene encodes CDR1 MNHEY and CDR2 SVGAGI. This CDR3 contains 14 residues. The DNA of the CDR3 is TGTGCCAGCTCCCGGGACAGGGTAGGGCAGCCCCAGCATTTT. Translation: CASSRDRVGQPQHF.

This chain joins TRBV6-5 and TRBJ1-3; D uncertain. This CDR3 is 12 amino acids long. Germline V gene data show CDR1 as MNHEY and CDR2 as SVGAGI. Trimming left V 7 bases short and J 7 bases short, with 11 bases between. Here the CDR3 reads CASTGPENTIYF. CDR3 DNA: TGTGCCAGCACAGGCCCAGAGAACACCATATATTTT.

The chain couples TRBV28 to TRBJ1-2; 7 bases align to TRBD1. After removal of 5 bases from V and 0 bases from J, the junction contained 3 bases not matched to a gene. This CDR3 is built from 14 residues. The germline V gene encodes CDR1 MDHEN and CDR2 SYDVKM. The CDR3: CASSIQGTNYGYTF. The CDR3 nucleotides read TGTGCCAGCAGTATACAGGGGACTAACTATGGCTACACCTTC.

As concerns this clone: At one end, the junction sequence differs from germline, possibly due to a read error. The V and J genes are TRBV7-7 and TRBJ2-6, with no clear D. CDR3 length: 14 residues. Germline V gives CDR1 SSHAT, CDR2 FNYEAQ (reference sequence). DNA for the CDR3: TGTGCTAGCAGCGAGTCTAGTGGGGCCAACGTCCTGACTTTC. It is translated as CASSESSGANVLTF.

The V gene is TRBV10-1, the J gene TRBJ1-1; D is uncertain. In germline, CDR1 is WNHNN, CDR2 SYGVQD (reference sequence). The ends were cut back, 10 bases at V and 1 base at J, with 4 bases in the middle. The CDR3 contains 10 residues. The CDR3 loop reads CATQNTEAFF. The DNA of the CDR3 is TGCGCCACCCAGAACACTGAAGCTTTCTTT.

J is TRBJ1-3 and V is TRBV29-1, with TRBD1 as a possible D gene (6 bases). CDR3 length equals 13 residues. The germline gives CDR1 SQVTM, CDR2 ANQGSEA. Trimming cost V 6 bases and J 1 base, with 10 bases left between them. CDR3 region: CSVGDRSGNTIYF. CDR3 nucleotides: TGCAGCGTCGGAGACAGGTCTGGAAACACCATATATTTT.

The chain recombines TRBV19 with TRBJ1-6, with 8 bases fitting TRBD1. V gave up 5 bases and J gave up 9 bases; unmatched junction bases: 12. This CDR3 is built from 16 residues. The germline gives CDR1 LNHDA, CDR2 SQIVND (reference sequence). The CDR3 sequence: CASSALDRGIVSPLHF. CDR3 in DNA: TGTGCCAGTAGTGCCTTAGACAGGGGTATTGTTTCACCCCTCCACTTT.

The chain is built from TRBV5-4 and TRBJ2-1; 7 bases line up with TRBD2. J lost 0 bases, V lost 4 bases, and 7 bases had no gene match. This CDR3 is 16 amino acids long. From germline, CDR1 is SGHNT and CDR2 YYREEE (reference sequence). CDR3 in amino acids: CASSVGGGTSYNEQFF. CDR3 in DNA: TGTGCCAGCAGCGTTGGGGGGGGGACCTCCTACAATGAGCAGTTCTTC.

The V gene is TRBV27, the J gene TRBJ2-1; D is possibly TRBD1 (5 bases). Deletions cut 3 bases from V and 8 bases from J, with 11 bases between. The CDR3 spans 13 residues. CDR1 is MNHEY, CDR2 SMNVEV, per germline (reference sequence). The DNA of the CDR3 is TGTGCCAGCAGTTTCGGCAGGGCGGATGAGCAGTTCTTC. This gives the protein CASSFGRADEQFF.

The chain links TRBV27 to TRBJ2-1, with 7 nucleotides matching TRBD1. The CDR3 has 14 residues. Germline V gives CDR1 MNHEY, CDR2 SMNVEV (reference sequence). The V and J ends lost 4 bases and 5 bases, in that order; junction bases with no gene match: 5. The CDR3 region has the DNA TGTGCCAGCAGTTGGGGGACAGTAAACAATGAGCAGTTCTTC. Its protein product is CASSWGTVNNEQFF.

The chain employs TRBV19 and TRBJ1-1, with TRBD1 matching over 8 bases. This CDR3 has 14 residues. Trimming took 3 bases from V and 4 from J; bases not matched to a gene: 4. Germline assignment: CDR1 LNHDA and CDR2 SQIVND (reference sequence). DNA for the CDR3: TGTGCCAGTAGTATGACAGGGGCAGGCACTGAAGCTTTCTTT. Translating it yields CASSMTGAGTEAFF.